This TCR beta chain is from a study of blood T cell repertoires in COVID-19. Across the whole study: COVID-19 samples collected from the United States, Italy and Spain covered acute and convalescent phases. Sample material is recorded as cDNA or gDNA derived from T cells, B-cell-depleted T cells, or PBMCs.

Trimming stripped 3 bases from V and 3 bases from J, with 7 bases between. This CDR3 has 13 residues. CDR1 and CDR2 (germline): LGHNA, YSLEER. Original methodology: Using reference gene primer amplification, nucleated cell counts were estimated. Only in-frame clones appear in the TCRdb table, and some are missing; sequencing was by immunoSEQ multiplex PCR. V and J calls and clone size follow that table, whereas D and trimming were derived from the DNA. The sample holds roughly 66,000 clones, about 89% seen once. V and J are TRBV4-3 and TRBJ2-3, with D unresolved. What was sequenced was peripheral blood. The TCR sequence derives from a human donor in a cohort sampled during active COVID-19. In DNA form, the CDR3 reads TGCGCCAGCAGCCACGGTAGAACAGATACGCAGTATTTT. Protein: CASSHGRTDTQYF.